A single T cell receptor beta chain is shown here with its context. The antigen remains undetermined. Assay: immunoSEQ multiplex PCR; the TCRdb copy retains only in-frame clones and omits some. Of around 79,000 clones listed, about 85% are singletons. This entry belongs to a study of T cell responses to AZD1222 COVID-19 vaccine. Whole-study results and caveats: Elevations in Spike-specific TCR breadth and depth followed administration of two AZD1222 doses.

V was clipped by 4 bases and J by 4 bases, with 13 bases between them. Germline V lookup: CDR1 KGHSH, CDR2 LQKENI. The CDR3 is made up of 14 amino acids. The specimen was peripheral blood, collected on day 0 of AZD1222 vaccination. This TCR derives from an adult in good health. The chain has TRBV18 and TRBJ1-1; D call uncertain. CDR3 DNA sequence: TGTGCCAGCTCACTGATAGAAGACACCACTGAAGCTTTCTTT. Amino acids: CASSLIEDTTEAFF.